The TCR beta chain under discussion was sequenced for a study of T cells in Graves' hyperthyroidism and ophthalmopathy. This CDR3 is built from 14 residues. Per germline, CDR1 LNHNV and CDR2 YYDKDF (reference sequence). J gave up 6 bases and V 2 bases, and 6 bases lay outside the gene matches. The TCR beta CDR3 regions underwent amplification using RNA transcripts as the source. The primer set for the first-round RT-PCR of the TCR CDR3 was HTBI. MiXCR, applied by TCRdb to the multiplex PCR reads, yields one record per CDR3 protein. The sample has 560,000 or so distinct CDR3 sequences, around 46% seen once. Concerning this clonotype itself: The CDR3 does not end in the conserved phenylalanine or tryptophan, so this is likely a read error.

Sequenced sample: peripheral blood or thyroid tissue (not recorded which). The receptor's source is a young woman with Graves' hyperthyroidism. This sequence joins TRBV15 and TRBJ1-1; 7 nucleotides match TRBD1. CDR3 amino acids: CATSRPDRVAEAFL. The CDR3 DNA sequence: TGTGCCACCAGCAGACCCGACAGGGTGGCTGAAGCTTTCTTA.